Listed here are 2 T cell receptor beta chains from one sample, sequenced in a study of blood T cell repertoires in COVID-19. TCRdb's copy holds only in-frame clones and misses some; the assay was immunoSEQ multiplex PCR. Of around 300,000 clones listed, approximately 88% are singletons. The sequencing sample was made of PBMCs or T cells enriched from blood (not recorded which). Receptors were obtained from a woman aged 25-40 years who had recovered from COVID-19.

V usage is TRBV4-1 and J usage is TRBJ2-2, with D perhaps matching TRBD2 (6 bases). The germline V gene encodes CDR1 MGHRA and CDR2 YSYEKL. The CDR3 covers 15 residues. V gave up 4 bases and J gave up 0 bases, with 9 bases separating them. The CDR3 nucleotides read TGCGCCAGCAGCCCGGGGGTGACGAACACCGGGGAGCTGTTTTTT. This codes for CASSPGVTNTGELFF.

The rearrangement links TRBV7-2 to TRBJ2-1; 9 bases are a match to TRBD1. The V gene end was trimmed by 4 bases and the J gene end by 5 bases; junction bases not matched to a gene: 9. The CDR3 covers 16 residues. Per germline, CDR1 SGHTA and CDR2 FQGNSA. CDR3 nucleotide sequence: TGTGCCAGCAGCTCTACGTGGGACAGGGTGGACAATGAGCAGTTCTTC. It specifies CASSSTWDRVDNEQFF.